The 22 T cell receptor beta chains below were found in one sample sequenced in a study of blood T cell repertoires in COVID-19. Using immunoSEQ multiplex PCR, the repertoire was profiled, and TCRdb retains in-frame clones only, with some absent. This table has around 150,000 clones, approximately 90% appearing once. Sequencing was done on a sample of peripheral blood. The receptor source for this set is a woman in her 70s with COVID-19, enrolled during active disease.

The chain joins TRBV5-1 to TRBJ1-1, with TRBD1 identical over 7 bases. From germline, CDR1 is SGHRS and CDR2 YFSETQ. CDR3 length: 20 residues. V trimming: 0 bases; J trimming: 0 bases; junction bases outside the gene matches: 17. The CDR3 here is CASSLAKSANRGGMNTEAFF. The DNA of the CDR3 is TGCGCCAGCAGCTTGGCCAAAAGCGCAAACAGGGGCGGCATGAACACTGAAGCTTTCTTT.

As regards this clone: One junction end disagrees with the germline gene, perhaps due to a read error. This chain joins TRBV6-5 and TRBJ1-5, with D unclear. The germline CDR1 and CDR2 sequences are MNHEY and SVGAGI. This CDR3 comprises 14 residues. The CDR3 nucleotides read TGTGCCAGCAGTGACTCGGCAGGCAATCAGCCCCAGCATTTT. This encodes CASSDSAGNQPQHF.

The chain uses TRBV5-6 and TRBJ1-2; D is possibly TRBD1 (5 bases). Trimming removed 4 bases from V and 3 bases from J, with 13 bases in between. Germline values: CDR1 SGHDT, CDR2 YYEEEE. The CDR3 contains 14 residues. The CDR3 region has the DNA TGTGCCAGCAGCAACTTACAGGTGTACTATGGCTACACCTTC. Translated: CASSNLQVYYGYTF.

The V and J genes are TRBV9 and TRBJ2-3, with TRBD2 as a possible D gene (6 bases). The V gene's germline CDR1 is SGDLS and CDR2 YYNGEE. V lost 0 bases and J 1 base, leaving 9 bases between the germline ends. The CDR3 runs to 15 residues. Written as DNA, the CDR3 is TGTGCCAGCAGCGTAGGAGGGAGGCGCACAGATACGCAGTATTTT. Protein product: CASSVGGRRTDTQYF.

This CDR3 reads CASSERQSYNSPLHF. The CDR3 bases are TGTGCCAGCAGTGAACGACAGTCCTATAATTCACCCCTCCACTTT. The rearrangement joins TRBV2 to TRBJ1-6; the D gene is possibly TRBD1 (5 bases). The CDR3 loop spans 15 amino acids. In germline, CDR1 is SNHLY, CDR2 FYNNEI. The ends were cut back, 2 bases at V and 1 base at J, with 6 bases in the middle.

The V call is TRBV4-1, the J call TRBJ1-4; 9 bases map to TRBD1. The length of the CDR3 is 14 residues. Germline assignment: CDR1 MGHRA and CDR2 YSYEKL. After removal of 8 bases from V and 3 bases from J, the junction contained 4 bases not matched to a gene. The chain's CDR3 is CASSTGGPNEKLFF. The CDR3 DNA reads TGCGCCAGCTCGACAGGGGGACCTAATGAAAAACTGTTTTTT.

V is TRBV9 and J is TRBJ1-3; D call uncertain. The CDR3 totals 15 residues. Trimming stripped 4 bases from V and 0 bases from J, with 11 bases between. CDR1 and CDR2 from the germline V gene are SGDLS and YYNGEE. CDR3 coding DNA: TGTGCCAGCAGCAGAGACACGAGCTCTGGAAACACCATATATTTT. This translates into CASSRDTSSGNTIYF. Together with reference TRBV9 and TRBJ1-3, the CDR3 gives the full variable domain: DSGVTQTPKHLITATGQRVTLRCSPRSGDLSVYWYQQSLDQGLQFLIQYYNGEERAKGNILERFSAQQFPDLHSELNLSSLELGDSALYFCASSRDTSSGNTIYFGEGSWLTVV.

The chain is built from TRBV4-2 and TRBJ2-7; D not certain. The CDR3 sequence is 15 residues long. Trimming cost V 2 bases and J 0 bases, with 11 bases left between them. Germline CDR1 and CDR2: LGHNA and YNFKEQ. CDR3 sequence: CASSQQKTGSYEQYF. The DNA for the CDR3 is TGTGCCAGCAGCCAACAAAAGACTGGCTCCTACGAGCAGTACTTC.

This clone occurred once. This rearrangement joins TRBV6-6 to TRBJ2-3; weak D call: TRBD2 (6 bases). Germline V gene data show CDR1 as MNHNY and CDR2 as SVGAGI (reference sequence). V was pared by 4 bases and J by 4 bases, with 18 bases between. The CDR3 is 16 amino acids. The CDR3 DNA follows: TGTGCCAGCAGTTTCCATGACCCGGGACTCCCAGATACGCAGTATTTT. Translating it yields CASSFHDPGLPDTQYF.

The chain uses TRBV6-6 and TRBJ2-7; TRBD2 might be the D (6 bases). The V end was cut by 9 bases, the J end by 0 bases, with 15 bases between. This CDR3 has 14 residues. CDR1 is MNHNY and CDR2 is SVGAGI in the germline V gene (reference sequence). The CDR3 bases are TGTGCCAGTAAGAACATGCGGGGCTCCTACGAGCAGTACTTC. Protein: CASKNMRGSYEQYF.

This sequence joins TRBV6-5 and TRBJ1-2, with TRBD1 matching 9 bases. The CDR3 sequence is 12 residues long. Per the germline V gene, CDR1 is MNHEY and CDR2 is SVGAGI. J was trimmed by 5 bases and V by 10 bases; bases with no gene match: 5. The CDR3 DNA reads TGTGCCACCACGACAGGGGGGTATGGCTACACCTTC. This translates into CATTTGGYGYTF.

This chain uses TRBV5-5 with TRBJ1-5; a weak D match, TRBD1 (5 bases). The germline V gene has CDR1 SGHKS and CDR2 YYEKEE (reference sequence). Between the trimmed V and J ends, which lost 4 bases and 0 bases, there was a span of 11 bases. The CDR3 sequence is 15 residues long. The CDR3 is CASSPGDGSNQPQHF. CDR3 nucleotide sequence: TGTGCCAGCAGCCCGGGGGACGGTAGCAATCAGCCCCAGCATTTT.

V is TRBV5-1 and J is TRBJ2-5; 12 bases match TRBD2. CDR1 is SGHRS and CDR2 is YFSETQ in the germline V gene. V shed 4 bases and J 4 bases; nucleotides not matched to a gene: 5. The CDR3 covers 15 residues. The DNA for the CDR3 is TGCGCCAGCAGCGCGACTAGCGGGGGAGGAGAGACCCAGTACTTC. It translates to CASSATSGGGETQYF.

The V gene is TRBV10-3, the J gene TRBJ1-1, with 7 bases that match TRBD1. Per germline, CDR1 ENHRY and CDR2 SYGVKD. The CDR3 runs to 15 residues. The J segment lost 1 base and the V segment lost 6 bases, leaving 8 bases of the junction unmatched. The CDR3 loop is CAISDGQVGNTEAFF. The CDR3 DNA is TGTGCCATCAGCGACGGACAGGTAGGGAACACTGAAGCTTTCTTT.

V usage is TRBV19 and J usage is TRBJ1-5; a possible D gene is TRBD1 (6 bases). Germline assignment: CDR1 LNHDA and CDR2 SQIVND (reference sequence). V lost 6 bases and J lost 4, with 13 bases in between. This CDR3 is built from 14 residues. CDR3 nucleotide sequence: TGTGCCAGTAGGGACGGGACATTGAATCAGCCCCAGCATTTT. Translating it yields CASRDGTLNQPQHF.

The DNA for the CDR3 is TGCGCCAGCAGTGACCTAAAGGGACTAGCGGGGTACGAGCAGTACTTC. This sequence encodes CASSDLKGLAGYEQYF. This chain joins TRBV10-1 and TRBJ2-7; 13 bases map to TRBD2. Germline CDR1 and CDR2: WNHNN and SYGVQD (reference sequence). This CDR3 has 16 amino acids. Trimming took 3 bases from V and 4 from J; bases not matched to a gene: 6.

The gene calls are TRBV5-1 and TRBJ1-5; 11 nucleotides align to TRBD1. CDR3 length: 13 amino acids. The J segment lost 9 bases and the V segment lost 4 bases, leaving 3 bases of the junction unmatched. Germline V gene data show CDR1 as SGHRS and CDR2 as YFSETQ. CDR3 coding DNA: TGCGCCAGCAGCCGGGACAGGGGGACGCCCCAGCATTTT. Protein product: CASSRDRGTPQHF.

V usage is TRBV20-1 and J usage is TRBJ2-6; D gene unclear. V was trimmed by 3 bases and J by 2 bases, leaving 8 bases between them. Germline CDR1 reads DFQATT; CDR2 reads SNEGSKA (reference sequence). The CDR3 loop spans 14 amino acids. The CDR3: CSASNRAGANVLTF. CDR3 nucleotides: TGCAGTGCTAGTAACCGGGCTGGGGCCAACGTCCTGACTTTC.

The rearrangement links TRBV4-2 to TRBJ2-2, with 11 bases aligning to TRBD2. Germline CDR1 is LGHNA and CDR2 is YNFKEQ. The J segment lost 6 bases and the V segment lost 4 bases, leaving 16 bases of the junction unmatched. The CDR3 loop spans 19 amino acids. The CDR3 reads CASSPDSQLLAGVSGELFF. The CDR3 DNA follows: TGTGCCAGCAGCCCAGACTCCCAGTTACTAGCGGGGGTATCCGGGGAGCTGTTTTTT.

The J gene is TRBJ1-4, the V gene TRBV19, with D possibly being TRBD1 (6 bases). Trimming pared 6 bases from V and 4 bases from J, leaving 15 bases between. The germline CDR1 and CDR2 sequences are LNHDA and SQIVND (reference sequence). The CDR3 runs to 15 residues. CDR3 residues: CASSQQGTLNEKLFF. CDR3 DNA: TGTGCCAGTAGCCAACAGGGCACACTTAATGAAAAACTGTTTTTT. Based on the CDR3 plus reference TRBV19 and TRBJ1-4, the full variable domain is DGGITQSPKYLFRKEGQNVTLSCEQNLNHDAMYWYRQDPGQGLRLIYYSQIVNDFQKGDIAEGYSVSREKKESFPLTVTSAQKNPTAFYLCASSQQGTLNEKLFFGSGTQLSVL.

The genes are TRBV5-6 and TRBJ2-4; tentatively, D is TRBD1 (5 bases). Germline CDR1 SGHDT, CDR2 YYEEEE. There are 16 residues in the CDR3. V was shortened by 5 bases and J by 1 base, with 16 bases between the two germline ends. CDR3 nucleotide sequence: TGTGCCAGCAGTCTGGCAGGGAAGGTGGCCAAAAACATTCAGTACTTC. This gives the protein CASSLAGKVAKNIQYF.

The V gene is TRBV6-5, the J gene TRBJ1-1, with 8 positions matching TRBD1. There are 14 residues in the CDR3. V lost 6 bases and J lost 3; bases outside the gene matches: 6. Looked up from germline, CDR1 is MNHEY and CDR2 is SVGAGI. For the CDR3, the DNA is TGTGCCAGCAGACACCTGGACAGGGACACTGAAGCTTTCTTT. It is translated as CASRHLDRDTEAFF.